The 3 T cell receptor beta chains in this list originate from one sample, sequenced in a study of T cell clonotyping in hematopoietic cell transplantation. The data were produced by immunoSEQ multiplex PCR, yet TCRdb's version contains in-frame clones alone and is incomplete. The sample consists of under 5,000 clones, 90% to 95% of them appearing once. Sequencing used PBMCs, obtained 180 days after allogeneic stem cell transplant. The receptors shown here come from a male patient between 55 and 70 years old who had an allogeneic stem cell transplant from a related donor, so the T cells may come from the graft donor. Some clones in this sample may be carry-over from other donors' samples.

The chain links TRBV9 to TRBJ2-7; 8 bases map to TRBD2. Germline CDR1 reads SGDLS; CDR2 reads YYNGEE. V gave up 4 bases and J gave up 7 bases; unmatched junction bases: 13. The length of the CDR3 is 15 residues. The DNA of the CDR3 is TGTGCCAGCAGCTATCGCGGACTAGCTCATGAGGAGCAGTACTTC. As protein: CASSYRGLAHEEQYF.

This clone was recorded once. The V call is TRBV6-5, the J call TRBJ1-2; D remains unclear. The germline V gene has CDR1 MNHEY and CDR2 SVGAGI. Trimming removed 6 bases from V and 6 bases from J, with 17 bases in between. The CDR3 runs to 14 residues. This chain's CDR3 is CASSPHTDGHGYTF. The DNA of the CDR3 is TGTGCCAGCAGCCCCCATACAGACGGCCATGGCTACACCTTC.

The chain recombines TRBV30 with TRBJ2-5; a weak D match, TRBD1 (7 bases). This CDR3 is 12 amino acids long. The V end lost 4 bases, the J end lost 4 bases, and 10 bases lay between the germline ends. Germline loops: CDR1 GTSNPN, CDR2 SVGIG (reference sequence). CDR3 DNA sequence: TGTGCCTGGACAGGGGGAGGAGAGACCCAGTACTTC. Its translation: CAWTGGGETQYF.